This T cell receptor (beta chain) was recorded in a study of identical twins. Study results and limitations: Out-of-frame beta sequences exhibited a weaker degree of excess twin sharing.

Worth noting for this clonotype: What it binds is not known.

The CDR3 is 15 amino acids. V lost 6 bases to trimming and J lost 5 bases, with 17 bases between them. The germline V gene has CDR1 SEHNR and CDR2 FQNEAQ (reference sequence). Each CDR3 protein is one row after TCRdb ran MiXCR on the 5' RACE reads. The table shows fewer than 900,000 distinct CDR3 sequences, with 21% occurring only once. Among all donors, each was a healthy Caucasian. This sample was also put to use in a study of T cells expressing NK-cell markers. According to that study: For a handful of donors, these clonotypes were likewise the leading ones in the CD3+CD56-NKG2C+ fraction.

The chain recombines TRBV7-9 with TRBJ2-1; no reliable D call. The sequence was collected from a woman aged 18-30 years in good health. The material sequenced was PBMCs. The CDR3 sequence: CASRLVWGLNNEQFF. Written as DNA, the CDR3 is TGTGCCAGCAGGCTGGTGTGGGGATTGAACAATGAGCAGTTCTTC.